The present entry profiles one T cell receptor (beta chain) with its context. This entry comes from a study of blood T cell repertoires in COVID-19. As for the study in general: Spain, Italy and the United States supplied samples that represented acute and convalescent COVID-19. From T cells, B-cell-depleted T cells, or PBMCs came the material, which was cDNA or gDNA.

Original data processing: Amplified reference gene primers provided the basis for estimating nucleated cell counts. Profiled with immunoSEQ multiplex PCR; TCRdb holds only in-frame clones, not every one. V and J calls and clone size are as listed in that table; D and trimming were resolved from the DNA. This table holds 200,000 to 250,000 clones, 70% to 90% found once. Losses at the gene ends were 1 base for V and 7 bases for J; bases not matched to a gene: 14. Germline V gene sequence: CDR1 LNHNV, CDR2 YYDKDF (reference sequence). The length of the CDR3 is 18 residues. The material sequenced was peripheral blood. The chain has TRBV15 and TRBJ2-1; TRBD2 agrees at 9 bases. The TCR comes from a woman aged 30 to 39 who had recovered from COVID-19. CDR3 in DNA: TGTGCCACCAGCAGAGTCCCCTTGGGCGGGGGGGCAGGAAATGAGCAGTTCTTC. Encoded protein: CATSRVPLGGGAGNEQFF.